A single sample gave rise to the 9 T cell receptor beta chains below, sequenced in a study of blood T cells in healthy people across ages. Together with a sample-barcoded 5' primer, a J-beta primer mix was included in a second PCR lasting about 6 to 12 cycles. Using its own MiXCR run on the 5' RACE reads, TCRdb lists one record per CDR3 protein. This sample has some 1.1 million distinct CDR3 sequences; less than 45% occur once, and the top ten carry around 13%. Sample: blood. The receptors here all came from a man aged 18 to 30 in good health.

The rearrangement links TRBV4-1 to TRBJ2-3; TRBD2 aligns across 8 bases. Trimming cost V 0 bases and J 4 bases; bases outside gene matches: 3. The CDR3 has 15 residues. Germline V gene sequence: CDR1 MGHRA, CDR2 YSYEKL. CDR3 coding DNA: TGCGCCAGCAGCCAAGAGGGCGGGGGGTCAGATACGCAGTATTTT. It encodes CASSQEGGGSDTQYF.

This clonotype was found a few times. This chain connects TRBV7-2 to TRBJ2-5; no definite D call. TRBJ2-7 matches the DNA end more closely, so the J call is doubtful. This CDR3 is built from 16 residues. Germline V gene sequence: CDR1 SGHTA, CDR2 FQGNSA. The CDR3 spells CASSLVPSSPGYEQYF. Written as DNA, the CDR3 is TGTGCCAGCAGCTTAGTTCCATCCAGCCCGGGTTACGAGCAGTACTTC.

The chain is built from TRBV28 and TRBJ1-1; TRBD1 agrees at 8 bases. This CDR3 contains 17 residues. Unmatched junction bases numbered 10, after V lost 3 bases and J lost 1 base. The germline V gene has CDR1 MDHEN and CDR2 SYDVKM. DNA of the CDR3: TGTGCCAGCAGTTTGAACAGGGGGTTTTGGGGGAACACTGAAGCTTTCTTT. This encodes CASSLNRGFWGNTEAFF.

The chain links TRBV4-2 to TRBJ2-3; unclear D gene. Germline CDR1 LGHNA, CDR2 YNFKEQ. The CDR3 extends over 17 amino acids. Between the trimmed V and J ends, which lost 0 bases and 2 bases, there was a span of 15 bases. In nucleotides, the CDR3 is TGTGCCAGCAGCCAAGATCAGTCAGGTACCCCCACAGATACGCAGTATTTT. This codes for CASSQDQSGTPTDTQYF.

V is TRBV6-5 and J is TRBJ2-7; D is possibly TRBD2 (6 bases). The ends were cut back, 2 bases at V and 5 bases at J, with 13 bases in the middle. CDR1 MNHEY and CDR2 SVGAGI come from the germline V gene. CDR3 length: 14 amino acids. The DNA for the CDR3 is TGTGCCAGCAGTTACACATGGAGGGGAAACGAGCAGTACTTC. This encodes CASSYTWRGNEQYF.

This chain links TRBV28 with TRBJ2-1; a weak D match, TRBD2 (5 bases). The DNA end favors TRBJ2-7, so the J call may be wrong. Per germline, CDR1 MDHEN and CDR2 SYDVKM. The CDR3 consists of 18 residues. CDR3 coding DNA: TGTGCCAGCAGTTTCTTCGGGGTCATCCCCGGCTCCTACAATGAGCAGTACTTC. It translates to CASSFFGVIPGSYNEQYF.

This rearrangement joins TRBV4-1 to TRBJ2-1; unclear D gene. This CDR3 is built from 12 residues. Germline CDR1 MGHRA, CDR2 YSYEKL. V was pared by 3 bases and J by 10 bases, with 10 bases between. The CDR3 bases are TGCGCCAGCAGCCATACTGTCTACGAGCAGTTCTTC. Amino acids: CASSHTVYEQFF.

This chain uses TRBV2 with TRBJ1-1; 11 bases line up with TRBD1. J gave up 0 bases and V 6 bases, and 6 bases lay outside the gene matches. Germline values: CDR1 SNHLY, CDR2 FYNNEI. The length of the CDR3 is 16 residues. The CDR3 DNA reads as TGTGCCAGCAGGGGACAGGGGGGGGATATGAACACTGAAGCTTTCTTT. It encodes CASRGQGGDMNTEAFF.

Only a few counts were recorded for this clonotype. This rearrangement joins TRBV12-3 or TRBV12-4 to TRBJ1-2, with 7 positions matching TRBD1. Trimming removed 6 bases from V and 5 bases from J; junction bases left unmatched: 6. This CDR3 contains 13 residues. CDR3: CASRKGAGYGYTF. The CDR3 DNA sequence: TGTGCCAGCAGGAAGGGGGCTGGTTATGGCTACACCTTC.